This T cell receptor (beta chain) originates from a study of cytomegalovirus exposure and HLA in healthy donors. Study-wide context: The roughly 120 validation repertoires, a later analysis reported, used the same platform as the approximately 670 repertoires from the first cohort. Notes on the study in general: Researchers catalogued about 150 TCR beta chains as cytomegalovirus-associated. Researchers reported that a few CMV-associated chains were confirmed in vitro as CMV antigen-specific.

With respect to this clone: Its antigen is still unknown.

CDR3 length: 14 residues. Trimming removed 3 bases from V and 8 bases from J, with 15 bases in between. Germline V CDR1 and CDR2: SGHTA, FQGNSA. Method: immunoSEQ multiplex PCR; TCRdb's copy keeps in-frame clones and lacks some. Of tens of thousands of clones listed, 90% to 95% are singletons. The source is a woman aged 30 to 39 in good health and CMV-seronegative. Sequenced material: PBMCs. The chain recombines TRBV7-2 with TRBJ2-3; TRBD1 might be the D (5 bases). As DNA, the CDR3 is TGTGCCAGCAGCTTGAATCAGGGTTCCGGTACGCAGTATTTT. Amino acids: CASSLNQGSGTQYF.